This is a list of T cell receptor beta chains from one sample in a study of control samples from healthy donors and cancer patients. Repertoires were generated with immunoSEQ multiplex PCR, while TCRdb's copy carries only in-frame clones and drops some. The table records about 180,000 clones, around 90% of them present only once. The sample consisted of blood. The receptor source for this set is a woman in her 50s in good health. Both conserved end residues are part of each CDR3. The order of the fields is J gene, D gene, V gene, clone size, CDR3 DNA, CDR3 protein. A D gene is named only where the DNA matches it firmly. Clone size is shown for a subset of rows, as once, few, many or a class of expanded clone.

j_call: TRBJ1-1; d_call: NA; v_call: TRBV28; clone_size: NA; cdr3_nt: TGTGCCAGCAGTTTGGGCGGGAGCGGCACTGAAGCTTTCTTT; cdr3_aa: CASSLGGSGTEAFF
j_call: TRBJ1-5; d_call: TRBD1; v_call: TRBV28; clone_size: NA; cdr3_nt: TGTGCCAACGTACCCGGGACAGGGTATAGCAATCAGCCCCAGCATTTT; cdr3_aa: CANVPGTGYSNQPQHF
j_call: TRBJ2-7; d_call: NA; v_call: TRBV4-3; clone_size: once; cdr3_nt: TGCGCCAGCAGCCAAGATTGGAAAGGGGGCGAGCAGTACTTC; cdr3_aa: CASSQDWKGGEQYF
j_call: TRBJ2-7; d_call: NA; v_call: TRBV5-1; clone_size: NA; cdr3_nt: TGCGCCAGCAGCTTGGGGGATGGCGGTTCCTACGAGCAGTACTTC; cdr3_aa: CASSLGDGGSYEQYF
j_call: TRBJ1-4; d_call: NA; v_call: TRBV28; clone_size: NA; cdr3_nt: TGTGCCAGCAGTCCCCGGGGATCAAAACTGTTTTTT; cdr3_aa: CASSPRGSKLFF
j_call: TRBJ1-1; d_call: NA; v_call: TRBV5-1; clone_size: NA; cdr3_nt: TGCGCCAGCAAGGAGGGGTCCGACACTGAAGCTTTCTTT; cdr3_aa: CASKEGSDTEAFF
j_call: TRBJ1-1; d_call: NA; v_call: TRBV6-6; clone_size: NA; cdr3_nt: TGTGCCAGCGTCCTCAGGGGAGGGAACACTGAAGCTTTCTTT; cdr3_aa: CASVLRGGNTEAFF
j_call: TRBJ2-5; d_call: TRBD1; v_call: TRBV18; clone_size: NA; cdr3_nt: TGTGCCAGCTCACCACAGCGAACAGGGGACATGGAGACCCAGTACTTC; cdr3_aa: CASSPQRTGDMETQYF
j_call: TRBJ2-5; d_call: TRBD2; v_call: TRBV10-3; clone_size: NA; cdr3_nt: TGTGCCATCAGTGAGCCCGACACGGGGGGGGAGACCCAGTACTTC; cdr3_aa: CAISEPDTGGETQYF
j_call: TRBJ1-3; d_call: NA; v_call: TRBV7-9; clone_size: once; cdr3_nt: TGTGCCAGCAGCTTAGCAGGGACGGGAAACACCATATATTTT; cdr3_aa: CASSLAGTGNTIYF
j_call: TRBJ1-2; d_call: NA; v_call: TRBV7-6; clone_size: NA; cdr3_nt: TGTGCCAGCAGCTTGGTCCGGAACTATGGCTACACCTTC; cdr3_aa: CASSLVRNYGYTF
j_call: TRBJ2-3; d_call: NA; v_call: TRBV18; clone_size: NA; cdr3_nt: TGTGCCAGCTCCCAAGCGGCAATAGATACGCAGTATTTT; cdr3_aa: CASSQAAIDTQYF
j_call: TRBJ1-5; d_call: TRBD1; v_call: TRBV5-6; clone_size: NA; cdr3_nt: TGTGCCAGCAGCCTTGGGACAGGGATGGGAAATCAGCCCCAGCATTTT; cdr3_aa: CASSLGTGMGNQPQHF
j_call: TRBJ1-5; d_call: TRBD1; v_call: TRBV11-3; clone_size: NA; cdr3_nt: TGTGCCAGCAGCAAATGGACAGGGGTAAGCAATCAGCCCCAGCATTTT; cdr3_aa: CASSKWTGVSNQPQHF
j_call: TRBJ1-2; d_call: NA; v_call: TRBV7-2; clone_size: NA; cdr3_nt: TGTGCCAGCAGCTTAGATGTGGTTATTGGTGGCTACACCTTC; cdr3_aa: CASSLDVVIGGYTF
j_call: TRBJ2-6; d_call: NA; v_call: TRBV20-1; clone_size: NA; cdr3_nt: TGCAGTGCTAGTCGGGCGTCCGGGGCCAACGTCCTGACTTTC; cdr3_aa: CSASRASGANVLTF
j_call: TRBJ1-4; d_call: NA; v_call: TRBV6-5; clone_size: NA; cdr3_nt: TGTGCCAGCAGTATCCCGCCCGTGAGTGAAAAACTGTTTTTT; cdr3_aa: CASSIPPVSEKLFF
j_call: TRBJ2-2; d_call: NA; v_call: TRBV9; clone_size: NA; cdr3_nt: TGTGCCAGCAGCGTAGGGCACCTCCGCGGCGGGGAGCTGTTTTTT; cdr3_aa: CASSVGHLRGGELFF
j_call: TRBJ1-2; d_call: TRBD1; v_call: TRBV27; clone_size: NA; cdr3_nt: TGTGCCAGCAGTTCCGTCCCGGGACAGGGGGACTATGGCTACACCTTC; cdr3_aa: CASSSVPGQGDYGYTF
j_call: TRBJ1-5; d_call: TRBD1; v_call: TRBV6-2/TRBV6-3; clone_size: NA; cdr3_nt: TGTGCCAGCAGTAACCTCAGGGGGCGGCAGCCCCAGCATTTT; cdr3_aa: CASSNLRGRQPQHF
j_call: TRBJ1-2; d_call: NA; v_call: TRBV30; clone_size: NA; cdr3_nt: TGTGCCTGGACCCAGGACAGTATGTCTATGAGCTACACCTTC; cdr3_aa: CAWTQDSMSMSYTF
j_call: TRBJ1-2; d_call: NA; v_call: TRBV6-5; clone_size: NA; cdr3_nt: TGTGCCAGCAGCCTAGGACCGAGTAACTATGGCTACACCTTC; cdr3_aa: CASSLGPSNYGYTF
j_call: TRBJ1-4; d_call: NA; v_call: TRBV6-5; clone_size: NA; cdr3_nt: TGTGCCAGCATCTGGGGGTCGACTAATGAAAAACTGTTTTTT; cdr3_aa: CASIWGSTNEKLFF
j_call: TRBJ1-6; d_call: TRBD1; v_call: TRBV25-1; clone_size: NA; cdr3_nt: TGTGCCAGCAGGGGACAGGGAGGTTGGTATTCACCCCTCCACTTT; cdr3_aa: CASRGQGGWYSPLHF
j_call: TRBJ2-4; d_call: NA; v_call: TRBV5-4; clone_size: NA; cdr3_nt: TGTGCCAGCGGGGCCAGGGGCAAAAACATTCAGTACTTC; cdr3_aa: CASGARGKNIQYF
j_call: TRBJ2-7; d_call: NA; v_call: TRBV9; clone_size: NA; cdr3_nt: TGTGCCAGCAGCAAACGACAGGGAGGCGAGCAGTACTTC; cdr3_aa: CASSKRQGGEQYF
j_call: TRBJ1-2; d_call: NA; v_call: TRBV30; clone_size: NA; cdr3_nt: TGTGCCTGGATAGAATGGCCCTATGGCTACACCTTC; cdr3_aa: CAWIEWPYGYTF
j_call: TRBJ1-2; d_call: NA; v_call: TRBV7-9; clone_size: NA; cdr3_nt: TGTGCCAGCATCCACCCTCAGGGAAACTATGGCTACACCTTC; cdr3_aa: CASIHPQGNYGYTF
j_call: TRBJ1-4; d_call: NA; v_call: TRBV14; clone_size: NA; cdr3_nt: TGTGCCAGCAGCTTGGGACTAAATGAAAAACTGTTTTTT; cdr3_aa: CASSLGLNEKLFF
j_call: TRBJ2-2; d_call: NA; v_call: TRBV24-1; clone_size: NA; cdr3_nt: TGTGCCACCAGTGATTTAAACAGGCAATCCGGGGAGCTGTTTTTT; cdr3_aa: CATSDLNRQSGELFF
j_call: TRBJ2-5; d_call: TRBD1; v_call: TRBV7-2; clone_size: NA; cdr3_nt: TGTGCCAGCAGCTTAGCGGTGACAGGGGCAAAGACCCAGTACTTC; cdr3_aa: CASSLAVTGAKTQYF
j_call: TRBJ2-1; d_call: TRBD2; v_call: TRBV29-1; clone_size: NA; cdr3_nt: TGCAGCGTATCACGGGCTAGCGGGACCAATGAGCAGTTCTTC; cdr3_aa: CSVSRASGTNEQFF
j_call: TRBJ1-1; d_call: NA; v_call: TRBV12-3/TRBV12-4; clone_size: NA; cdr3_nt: TGTGCCAGCAGTTTTTCAGCCACTGAAGCTTTCTTT; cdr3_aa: CASSFSATEAFF
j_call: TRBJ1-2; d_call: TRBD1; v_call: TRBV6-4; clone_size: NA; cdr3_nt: TGTGCCAGCAGTGACTCGGGACAGGGACTAGAGGGCTACACCTTC; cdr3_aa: CASSDSGQGLEGYTF
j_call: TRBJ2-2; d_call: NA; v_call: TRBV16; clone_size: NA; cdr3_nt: TGTGCCAGCAGCCAATCTTCGTCCGGGGAGCTGTTTTTT; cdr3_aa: CASSQSSSGELFF
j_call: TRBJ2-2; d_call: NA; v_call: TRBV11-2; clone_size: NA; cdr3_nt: TGTGCCAGCAGCGTATTTCAGGGAGTCGGGGAGCTGTTTTTT; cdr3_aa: CASSVFQGVGELFF
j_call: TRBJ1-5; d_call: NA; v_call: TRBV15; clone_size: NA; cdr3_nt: TGTGCCACCCGGGACCGCACGAGAGATCAGCCCCAGCATTTT; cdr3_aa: CATRDRTRDQPQHF
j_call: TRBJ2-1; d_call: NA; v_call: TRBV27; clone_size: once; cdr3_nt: TGTGCCAGCAGCCACTCAAAGGACAATGAGCAGTTCTTC; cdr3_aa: CASSHSKDNEQFF
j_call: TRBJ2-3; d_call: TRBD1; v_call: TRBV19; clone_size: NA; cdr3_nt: TGTGCCAGTGGGGACAGGGGGCGAAGCACAGATACGCAGTATTTT; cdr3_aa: CASGDRGRSTDTQYF
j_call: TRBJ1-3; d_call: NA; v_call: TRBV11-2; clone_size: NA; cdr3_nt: TGTGCCAGCAGCTTAGATGTATCTGGAAACACCATATATTTT; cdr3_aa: CASSLDVSGNTIYF
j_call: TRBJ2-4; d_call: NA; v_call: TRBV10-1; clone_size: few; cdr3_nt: TGCGCCAGCAGTGACAGGGGCATTTTTCTAGCCAAAAACATTCAGTACTTC; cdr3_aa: CASSDRGIFLAKNIQYF
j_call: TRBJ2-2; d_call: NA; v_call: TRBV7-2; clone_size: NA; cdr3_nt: TGTGCCAGCAGCTTAGAAGTCGGGGAGCTGTTTTTT; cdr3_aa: CASSLEVGELFF
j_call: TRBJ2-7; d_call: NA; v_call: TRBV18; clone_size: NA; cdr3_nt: TGTGCCAGCTCACCTCTTGCACCCCCCTACGAGCAGTACTTC; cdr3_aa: CASSPLAPPYEQYF
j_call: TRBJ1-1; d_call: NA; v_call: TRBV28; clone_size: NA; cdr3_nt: TGTGCCAGCAGTTTAGCATCATCCGGGGAACTGAACACTGAAGCTTTCTTT; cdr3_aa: CASSLASSGELNTEAFF
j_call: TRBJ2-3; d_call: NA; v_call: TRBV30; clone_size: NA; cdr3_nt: TGTGCCTGGAGTGCAGGAGGCACAGATACGCAGTATTTT; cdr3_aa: CAWSAGGTDTQYF
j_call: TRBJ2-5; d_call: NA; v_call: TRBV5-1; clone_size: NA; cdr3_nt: TGCGCCAGCAGCGCCGACTGGAGCGTCCAAGAGACCCAGTACTTC; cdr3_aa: CASSADWSVQETQYF
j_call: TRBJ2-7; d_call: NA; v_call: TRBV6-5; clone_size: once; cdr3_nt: TGTGCCAGCAGACTGGGACGGGGCCTCTCCTACGAGCAGTACTTC; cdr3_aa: CASRLGRGLSYEQYF
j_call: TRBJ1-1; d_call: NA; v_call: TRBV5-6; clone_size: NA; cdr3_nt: TGTGCCAGCAGCTTGAGGTCGTTGAACACTGAAGCTTTCTTT; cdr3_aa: CASSLRSLNTEAFF
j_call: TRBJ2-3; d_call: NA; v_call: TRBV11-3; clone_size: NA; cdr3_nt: TGTGCCAGCAGCTCTGGACCCACAGATACGCAGTATTTT; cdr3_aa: CASSSGPTDTQYF
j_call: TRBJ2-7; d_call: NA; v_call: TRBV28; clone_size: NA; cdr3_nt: TGTGCCAGCAGTTTATTCATCTACGAGCAGTACTTC; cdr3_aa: CASSLFIYEQYF
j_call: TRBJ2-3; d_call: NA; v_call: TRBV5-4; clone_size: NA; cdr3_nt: TGTGCCAGCAGCTTGGAAGAGCGGAGAACAGATACGCAGTATTTT; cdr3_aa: CASSLEERRTDTQYF
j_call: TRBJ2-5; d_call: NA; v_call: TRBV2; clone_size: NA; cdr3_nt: TGTGCCAGCAGTGACCGCTCGGGTCAAGAGACCCAGTACTTC; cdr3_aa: CASSDRSGQETQYF
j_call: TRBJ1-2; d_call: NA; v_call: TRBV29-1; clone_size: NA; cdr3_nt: TGCAGCGTTGATAGCGTAGGAGGCTACACCTTC; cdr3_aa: CSVDSVGGYTF
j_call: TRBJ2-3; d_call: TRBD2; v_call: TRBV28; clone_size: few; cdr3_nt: TGTGCCAGCAGTACCCCGTTTGGACTAGCGGACACAGATACGCAGTATTTT; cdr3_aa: CASSTPFGLADTDTQYF
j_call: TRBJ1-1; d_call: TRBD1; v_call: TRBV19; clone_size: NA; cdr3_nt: TGTGCCAGTAGATCGAGTATCAGGGGGAGGAACACTGAAGCTTTCTTT; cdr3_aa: CASRSSIRGRNTEAFF
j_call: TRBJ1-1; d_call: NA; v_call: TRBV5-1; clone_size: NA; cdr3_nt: TGCGCCAGCAGCTTGGCCGCACAGTTTGACGAAGCTTTCTTT; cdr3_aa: CASSLAAQFDEAFF
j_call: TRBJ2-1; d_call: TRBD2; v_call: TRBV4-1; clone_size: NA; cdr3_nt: TGCGCCAGCAGCCAAAGCTTGTTGACTAGCGGGATCTACAATGAGCAGTTCTTC; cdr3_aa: CASSQSLLTSGIYNEQFF
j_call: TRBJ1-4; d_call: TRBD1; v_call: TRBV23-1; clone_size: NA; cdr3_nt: TGCGCCAGCAGTCTAAACGACAGGGGGCAAGGTGAAAAACTGTTTTTT; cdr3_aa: CASSLNDRGQGEKLFF
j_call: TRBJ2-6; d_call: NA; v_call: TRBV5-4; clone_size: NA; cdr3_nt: TGTGCCAGCAGCTTGGGGACCTCTGGGGCCAACGTCCTGACTTTC; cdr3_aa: CASSLGTSGANVLTF
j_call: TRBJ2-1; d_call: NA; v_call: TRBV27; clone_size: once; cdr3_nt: TGTGCCAGCAGTTTAGGGGCTAGTTCAGGCAATGAGCAGTTCTTC; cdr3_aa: CASSLGASSGNEQFF